This T cell receptor (beta chain) was obtained from a study of cytotoxic CD8 clonotypes in ibrutinib-treated CLL. General study findings and limits: Clonality rose at ibrutinib response and fell back toward baseline at progression.

This clone was counted once. The antigen is undetermined. This CDR3 is built from 14 residues. Germline assignment: CDR1 SQVTM and CDR2 ANQGSEA. Trimming shortened V by 1 base and J by 7 bases, and 16 bases separated the two germline ends. Libraries were prepared by immunoSEQ multiplex PCR; TCRdb keeps only in-frame clonotypes and omits some of them. The data contain fewer than 400,000 clones, roughly 67% of them singletons. The sample in question was PBMCs, obtained after 36 months of ibrutinib treatment. This rearrangement joins TRBV29-1 to TRBJ1-2; tentatively, D is TRBD1 (5 bases). This sequence originates from a human donor with chronic lymphocytic leukemia. The DNA of the CDR3 is TGCAGCGTTGAAGCGAGGGGACTGTTAGGTGGCTACACCTTC. This codes for CSVEARGLLGGYTF.